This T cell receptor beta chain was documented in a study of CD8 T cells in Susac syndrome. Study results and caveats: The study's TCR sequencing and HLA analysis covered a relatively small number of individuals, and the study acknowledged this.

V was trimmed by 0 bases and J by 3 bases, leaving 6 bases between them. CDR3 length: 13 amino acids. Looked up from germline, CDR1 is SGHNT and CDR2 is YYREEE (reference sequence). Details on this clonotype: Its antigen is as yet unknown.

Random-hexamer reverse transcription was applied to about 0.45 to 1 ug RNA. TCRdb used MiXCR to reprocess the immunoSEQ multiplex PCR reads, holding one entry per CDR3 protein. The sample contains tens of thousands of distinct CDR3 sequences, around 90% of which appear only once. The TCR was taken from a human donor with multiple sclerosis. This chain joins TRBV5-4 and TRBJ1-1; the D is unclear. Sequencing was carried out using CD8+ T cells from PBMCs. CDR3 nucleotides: TGTGCCAGCAGCTTGGGAGGGCACACTGAAGCTTTCTTT. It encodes CASSLGGHTEAFF. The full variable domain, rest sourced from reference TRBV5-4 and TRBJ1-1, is ETGVTQSPTHLIKTRGQQVTLRCSSQSGHNTVSWYQQALGQGPQFIFQYYREEENGRGNFPPRFSGLQFPNYSSELNVNALELDDSALYLCASSLGGHTEAFFGQGTRLTVV.